Below, 22 T cell receptor beta chains from the same sample are listed, as sequenced in a study of molecular identifiers for immune sequencing clone quantification. TCRdb reprocessed the PCR reads via MiXCR and lists one record per CDR3 protein. The data hold about half a million distinct CDR3 sequences, with under 30% observed a single time. Sequencing input: naive CD8+ T cells from blood, with Jurkat cell RNA spiked in. As to subset: FACS-sorted CD8+CD4-CCR7+CD45RA+ naive T cells. These receptors all stem from a human donor in good health. Some libraries in this study had Jurkat cell RNA spiked in.

Details on this clonotype: This may stem from a read error, because a much larger clone lies one nucleotide away. V usage is TRBV19 and J usage is TRBJ2-7; D tentatively fits TRBD1 or TRBD2 (5 bases each). Germline values: CDR1 LNHDA, CDR2 SQIVND (reference sequence). This CDR3 is built from 15 residues. The CDR3 loop reads CAGSIFGAGNYEQYF. DNA for the CDR3: TGTGCCGGTAGTATTTTCGGGGCAGGGAACTACGAGCAGTACTTC.

With respect to this clonotype: This may come from a read error, since a much larger clone is one base off. The chain carries TRBV5-6 and TRBJ2-3, with TRBD1 matching 7 bases. This CDR3 is built from 14 residues. Germline CDR1 and CDR2: SGHDT and YYEEEE. The DNA of the CDR3 is TGTGCCAGCAGCTTTGGACAGGATTGGAATACGAAGTATTTT. Translating gives CASSFGQDWNTKYF. Full variable domain (rest looked up from reference TRBV5-6 and TRBJ2-3): DAGVTQSPTHLIKTRGQQVTLRCSPKSGHDTVSWYQQALGQGPQFIFQYYEEEERQRGNFPDRFSGHQFPNYSSELNVNALLLGDSALYLCASSFGQDWNTKYFGPGTRLTVL.

The table lists this clonotype with many counts. This chain links TRBV4-1 with TRBJ2-7; D gene uncertain. The CDR3 loop spans 15 amino acids. V was clipped by 1 base and J by 4 bases, with 14 bases between them. Germline V gene sequence: CDR1 MGHRA, CDR2 YSYEKL. In DNA, the CDR3 is TGCGCCAGCAGCCAAGTGAACACTGAGAGATACGAGCAGTACTTC. This codes for CASSQVNTERYEQYF.

The CDR3 loop reads CASTGTAYEQYF. In DNA form, the CDR3 reads TGTGCCAGCACCGGGACAGCCTACGAGCAGTACTTC. This chain links TRBV19 with TRBJ2-7; 7 bases map to TRBD1. The CDR3 contains 12 residues. The V segment lost 9 bases and the J segment 2 bases; nucleotides outside the gene matches: 4. Germline V CDR1 and CDR2: LNHDA, SQIVND (reference sequence).

V and J are TRBV11-2 and TRBJ1-5; D may be TRBD1 (6 bases). The germline V gene encodes CDR1 SGHAT and CDR2 FQNNGV. The V and J ends lost 3 bases and 7 bases respectively, with 13 bases between them. CDR3 size: 14 residues. This chain's CDR3 is CASSFNRDKQPQHF. The CDR3 DNA is TGTGCCAGCAGCTTCAACCGGGACAAACAGCCCCAGCATTTT.

With regard to this clonotype: An end of the junction differs from the germline gene, which may be a read error. The chain couples TRBV12-3 or TRBV12-4 to TRBJ2-1, with D possibly matching TRBD1 (5 bases). CDR3 length: 14 residues. As DNA, the CDR3 is TGTACCAGCAGTTTACGTCAGGGTAAGGGTGAGCAGTTCTTC. This translates into CTSSLRQGKGEQFF.

The sample holds many counts of this clonotype. The gene calls are TRBV7-3 and TRBJ2-3; TRBD2 agrees at 7 bases. The V and J ends lost 6 bases and 3 bases, in that order; junction bases with no gene match: 9. Germline-derived CDR1 and CDR2 are SGHTA and FQGTGA. The CDR3 runs 15 residues. The CDR3 nucleotides read TGTGCCAGCAGTTCGAGCGGGGCGGGGACAGATACGCAGTATTTT. Protein sequence: CASSSSGAGTDTQYF.

A few counts support this clonotype. The V and J genes are TRBV19 and TRBJ1-4, with no clear D. The ends were cut back, 2 bases at V and 8 bases at J, with 18 bases in the middle. The CDR3 extends over 16 amino acids. The germline V gene has CDR1 LNHDA and CDR2 SQIVND (reference sequence). The CDR3 DNA is TGTGCCAGTAGTATATTGACCGGCCAGGCGGAAGAAAAACTGTTTTTT. This sequence encodes CASSILTGQAEEKLFF.

A single count supports this clonotype. A much larger clone lies a single base off, so this may be a read error. This rearrangement joins TRBV6-2 or TRBV6-3 to TRBJ1-5; possible D gene TRBD1, 6 bases. The CDR3 covers 15 residues. Germline values: CDR1 MNHEY, CDR2 SVGEGT. CDR3 nucleotides: TGTGCCAGCACCATCGGGCCCCGGGGGGCTCAGCCCCAGCCTTTT. Translating it yields CASTIGPRGAQPQPF.

The chain uses TRBV13 and TRBJ2-3; TRBD2 aligns across 10 bases. The CDR3 totals 18 residues. Trimming cost V 3 bases and J 0 bases; bases outside gene matches: 9. Germline V lookup: CDR1 PRHDT, CDR2 FYEKMQ (reference sequence). CDR3 sequence (DNA): TGTGCCAGCAGCTTCTCGCTAGCGGGGGAGACTAGCACAGATACGCAGTATTTT. Its protein product is CASSFSLAGETSTDTQYF.

This clonotype was seen only a few times. V usage is TRBV27 and J usage is TRBJ2-3; 7 bases line up with TRBD1. CDR3 length: 16 residues. J lost 3 bases, V lost 1 base, and 7 bases had no gene match. Germline V gene data show CDR1 as MNHEY and CDR2 as SMNVEV (reference sequence). The CDR3 bases are TGTGCCAGCAGTTTATTGACAGGGAGACGGACAGATACGCAGTATTTT. Residues: CASSLLTGRRTDTQYF.

A word on this clonotype: Germline and junction disagree at one end, which may indicate a read error. The rearrangement uses TRBV27 and TRBJ1-4; D uncertain. Germline V gives CDR1 MNHEY, CDR2 SMNVEV (reference sequence). The CDR3 has 13 amino acids. CDR3 in DNA: TGTGCCCGCAGTTTAATTCAAGGGGAAAAACTGTTTTTT. Translating it yields CARSLIQGEKLFF.

V and J are TRBV19 and TRBJ2-7; TRBD1 aligns across 7 bases. Germline values: CDR1 LNHDA, CDR2 SQIVND (reference sequence). The CDR3 consists of 14 residues. The junction had 3 bases not matched to a gene; V was cut back by 1 base and J by 3 bases. Here the CDR3 reads CASSIGTGLYEQYF. The CDR3 region has the DNA TGTGCCAGTAGTATAGGGACAGGACTCTACGAGCAGTACTTC.

The chain is built from TRBV6-1 and TRBJ1-1; D uncertain. Looked up from germline, CDR1 is MNHNS and CDR2 is SASEGT. The CDR3 has 11 amino acids. V was cut by 3 bases and J by 5 bases, with 4 bases left in between. The CDR3 nucleotides read TGTGCCAGCAGTGATATGACTGAAGCTTTCTTT. This codes for CASSDMTEAFF.

The V and J genes are TRBV12-3 or TRBV12-4 and TRBJ2-1; the D gene is possibly TRBD1 (5 bases). The CDR3 spans 14 residues. V lost 1 base to trimming and J lost 7 bases, with 11 bases between them. CDR3 DNA: TGTGCCAGCAGTTTAGTGGCAGGGCCTAATGAGCAGTTCTTC. Translation gives CASSLVAGPNEQFF.

The chain uses TRBV5-5 and TRBJ2-5; TRBD2 aligns across 12 bases. The J segment lost 2 bases and the V segment lost 5 bases, leaving 4 bases of the junction unmatched. Germline V gene data show CDR1 as SGHKS and CDR2 as YYEKEE (reference sequence). This CDR3 spans 15 amino acids. CDR3 nucleotide sequence: TGTGCCAGCAGGCGGACTAGCGGGAAGCAAGAGACCCAGTACTTC. This gives the protein CASRRTSGKQETQYF. The complete variable domain, with remaining parts taken from reference TRBV5-5 and TRBJ2-5, reads DAGVTQSPTHLIKTRGQQVTLRCSPISGHKSVSWYQQVLGQGPQFIFQYYEKEERGRGNFPDRFSARQFPNYSSELNVNALLLGDSALYLCASRRTSGKQETQYFGPGTRLLVL.

In this sample, this clonotype turned up many times. The chain uses TRBV28 and TRBJ2-3; TRBD1 matches at 9 bases. The CDR3 is made up of 15 amino acids. The J segment lost 4 bases and the V segment lost 6 bases, leaving 8 bases of the junction unmatched. Germline V gene sequence: CDR1 MDHEN, CDR2 SYDVKM. The CDR3 nucleotides are TGTGCCAGCAGGCCACCGGGACAGGGCCCAGATACGCAGTATTTT. Its protein is CASRPPGQGPDTQYF.

V gene TRBV12-3 or TRBV12-4 combines with J gene TRBJ2-5, with D unresolved. Deletions cut 0 bases from V and 0 bases from J, with 11 bases between. This CDR3 region has 16 residues. The CDR3 bases are TGTGCCAGCAGTTTAGCCCCCTCTTGGTACCAAGAGACCCAGTACTTC. Translating it yields CASSLAPSWYQETQYF.

Many counts were recorded for this clonotype. The chain links TRBV14 to TRBJ2-3; 10 bases align to TRBD2. CDR1 SGHDN and CDR2 FVKESK come from the germline V gene. This CDR3 region has 16 residues. The trim removed 0 bases at V and 6 bases at J, leaving 6 bases unmatched. The CDR3 DNA reads TGTGCCAGCAGCCAAGACAGCGGGGGGGCCGGTGATACGCAGTATTTT. Protein sequence: CASSQDSGGAGDTQYF.

A few counts support this clonotype. The rearrangement links TRBV4-3 to TRBJ2-3; a weak D match, TRBD1 (5 bases). The CDR3 loop spans 17 amino acids. Germline CDR1 is LGHNA and CDR2 is YSLEER. Trimming took off 0 bases at V and 4 bases at J, with 17 bases between the two ends. The CDR3 region is CASSQDLPGSIADTQYF. Written as DNA, the CDR3 is TGCGCCAGCAGCCAAGATTTACCAGGGTCCATCGCAGATACGCAGTATTTT.

The V call is TRBV20-1, the J call TRBJ2-1; 8 nucleotides agree with TRBD2. J lost 4 bases, V lost 3 bases, and 2 bases had no gene match. Per germline, CDR1 DFQATT and CDR2 SNEGSKA (reference sequence). This CDR3 has 13 amino acids. CDR3 residues: CSASLAGYNEQFF. The CDR3 DNA is TGCAGTGCTAGTTTAGCGGGGTACAATGAGCAGTTCTTC.

The count of this clonotype is one. This may be a read error, as it is one base from a much larger clone. J is TRBJ2-2 and V is TRBV19, with a tentative D call TRBD2 (6 bases). Germline assignment: CDR1 LNHDA and CDR2 SQIVND (reference sequence). The ends were cut back, 9 bases at V and 5 bases at J, with 13 bases in the middle. The CDR3 sequence is 13 residues long. CDR3 in DNA: TGTGCCAGCTCCGGAGGGGCAACCGGGGAGCTGTTTTTT. Translated: CASSGGATGELFF.